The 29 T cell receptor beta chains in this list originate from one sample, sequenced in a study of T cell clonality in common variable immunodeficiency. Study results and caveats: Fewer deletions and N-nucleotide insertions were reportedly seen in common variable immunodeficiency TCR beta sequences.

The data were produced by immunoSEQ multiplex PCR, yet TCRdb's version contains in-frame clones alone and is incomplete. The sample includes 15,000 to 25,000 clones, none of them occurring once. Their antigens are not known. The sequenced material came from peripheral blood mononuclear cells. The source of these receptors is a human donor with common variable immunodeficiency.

The part of the CDR3 DNA that was read is TGTGCCAGCAGCCTCCCCGTTCATGAG. Translation: CASSLPVHE. The entire CDR3 protein is CASSLPVHEQFF. The chain couples TRBV7-2 to TRBJ2-1; D unclear. The sequenced fragment ends 3 residues before the CDR3 boundary, so the rest is inferred from the germline J gene. This CDR3 is built from 12 residues. Germline V CDR1 and CDR2: SGHTA, FQGNSA. Trimming shortened V by 5 bases and J by 8 bases, and 10 bases separated the two germline ends.

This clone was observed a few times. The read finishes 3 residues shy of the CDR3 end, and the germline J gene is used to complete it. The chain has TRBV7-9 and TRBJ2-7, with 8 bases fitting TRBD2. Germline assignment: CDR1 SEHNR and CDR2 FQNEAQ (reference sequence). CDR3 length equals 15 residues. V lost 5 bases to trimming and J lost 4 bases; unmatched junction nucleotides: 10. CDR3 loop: CASSRTGGRTYEQYF. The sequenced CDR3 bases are TGTGCCAGCAGCCGAACGGGGGGGAGGACTTACGAG.

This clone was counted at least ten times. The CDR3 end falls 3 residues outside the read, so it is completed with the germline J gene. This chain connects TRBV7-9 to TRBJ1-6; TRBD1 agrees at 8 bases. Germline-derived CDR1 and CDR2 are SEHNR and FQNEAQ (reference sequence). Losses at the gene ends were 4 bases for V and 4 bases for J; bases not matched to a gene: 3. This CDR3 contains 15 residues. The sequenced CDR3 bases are TGTGCCAGCAGCTCCCGGGACAGGTATAATTCACCC. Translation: CASSSRDRYNSP. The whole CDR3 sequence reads CASSSRDRYNSPLHF. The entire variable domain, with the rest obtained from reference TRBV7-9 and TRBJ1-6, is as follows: DTGVSQNPRHKITKRGQNVTFRCDPISEHNRLYWYRQTLGQGPEFLTYFQNEAQLEKSRLLSDRFSAERPKGSFSTLEIQRTEQGDSAMYLCASSSRDRYNSPLHFGNGTRLTVT.

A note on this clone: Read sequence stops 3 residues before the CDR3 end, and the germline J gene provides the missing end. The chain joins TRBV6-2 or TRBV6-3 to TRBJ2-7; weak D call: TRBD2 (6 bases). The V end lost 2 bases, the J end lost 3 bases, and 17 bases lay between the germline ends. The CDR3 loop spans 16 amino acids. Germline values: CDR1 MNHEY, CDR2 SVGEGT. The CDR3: CASSYRTGGPHYEQYF. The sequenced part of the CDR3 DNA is TGTGCCAGCAGTTACCGTACTGGAGGGCCGCACTACGAG.

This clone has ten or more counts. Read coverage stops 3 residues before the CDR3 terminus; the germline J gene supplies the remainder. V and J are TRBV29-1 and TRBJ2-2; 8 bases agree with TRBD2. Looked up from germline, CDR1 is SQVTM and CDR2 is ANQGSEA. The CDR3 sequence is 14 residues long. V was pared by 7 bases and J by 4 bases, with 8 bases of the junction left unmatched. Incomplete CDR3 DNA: TGCAGCGCCCGACCCGGGGGGGGCACCGGGGAG. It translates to CSARPGGGTGE. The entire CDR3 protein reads CSARPGGGTGELFF.

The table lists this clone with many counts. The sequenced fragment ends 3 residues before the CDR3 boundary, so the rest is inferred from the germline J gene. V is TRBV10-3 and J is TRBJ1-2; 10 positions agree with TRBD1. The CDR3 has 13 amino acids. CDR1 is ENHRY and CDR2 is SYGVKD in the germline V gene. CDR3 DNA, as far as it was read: TGTGCCATCAGCCCCGGGACAGGGGTCGGC. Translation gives CAISPGTGVG. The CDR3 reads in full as CAISPGTGVGYTF.

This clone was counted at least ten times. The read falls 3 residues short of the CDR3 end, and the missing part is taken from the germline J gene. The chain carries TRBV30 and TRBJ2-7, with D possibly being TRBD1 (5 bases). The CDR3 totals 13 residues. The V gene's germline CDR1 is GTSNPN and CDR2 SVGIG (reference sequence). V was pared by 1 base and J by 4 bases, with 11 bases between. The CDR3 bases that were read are TGTGCCTGGAGTGCAGGGCACGATTACGAG. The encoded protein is CAWSAGHDYE. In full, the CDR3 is CAWSAGHDYEQYF.

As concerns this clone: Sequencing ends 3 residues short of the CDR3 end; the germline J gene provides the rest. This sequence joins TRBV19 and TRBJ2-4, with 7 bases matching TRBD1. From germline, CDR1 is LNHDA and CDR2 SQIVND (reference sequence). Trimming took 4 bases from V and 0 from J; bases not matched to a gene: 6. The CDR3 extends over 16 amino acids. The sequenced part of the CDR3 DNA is TGTGCCAGTAGTAAAGACAGGGAACTAGCCAAAAACATT. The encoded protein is CASSKDRELAKNI. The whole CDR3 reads CASSKDRELAKNIQYF.

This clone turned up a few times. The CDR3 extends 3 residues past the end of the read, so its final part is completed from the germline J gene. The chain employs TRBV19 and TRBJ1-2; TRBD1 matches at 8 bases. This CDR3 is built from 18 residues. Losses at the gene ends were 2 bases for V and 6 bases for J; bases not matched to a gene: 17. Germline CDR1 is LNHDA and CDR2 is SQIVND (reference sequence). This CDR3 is CASSIWGGDARGQDGYTF. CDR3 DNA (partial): TGTGCCAGTAGTATATGGGGTGGTGATGCCAGGGGGCAGGATGGC.

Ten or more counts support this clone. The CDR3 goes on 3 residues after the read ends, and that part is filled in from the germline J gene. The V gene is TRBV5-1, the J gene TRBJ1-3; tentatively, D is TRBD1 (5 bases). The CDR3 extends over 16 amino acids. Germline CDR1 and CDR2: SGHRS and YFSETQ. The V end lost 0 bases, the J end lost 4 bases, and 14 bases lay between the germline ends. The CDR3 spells CASSLATGIAGNTIYF. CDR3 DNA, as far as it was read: TGCGCCAGCAGCTTGGCTACAGGAATAGCAGGAAACACC.

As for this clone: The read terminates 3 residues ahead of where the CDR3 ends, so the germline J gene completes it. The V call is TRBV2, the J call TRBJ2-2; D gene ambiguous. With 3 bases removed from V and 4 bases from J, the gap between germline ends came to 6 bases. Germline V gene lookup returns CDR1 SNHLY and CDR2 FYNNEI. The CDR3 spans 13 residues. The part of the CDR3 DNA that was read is TGTGCCAGCAGTGATTGGCTCACCGGGGAG. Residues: CASSDWLTGE. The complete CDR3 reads CASSDWLTGELFF.

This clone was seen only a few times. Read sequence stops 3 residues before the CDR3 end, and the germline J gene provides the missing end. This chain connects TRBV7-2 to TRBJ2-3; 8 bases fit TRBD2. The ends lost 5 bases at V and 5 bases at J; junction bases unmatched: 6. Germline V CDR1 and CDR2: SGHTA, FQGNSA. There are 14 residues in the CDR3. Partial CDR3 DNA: TGTGCCAGCAGCGACGGGGGGGGAAGAGATACG. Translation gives CASSDGGGRDT. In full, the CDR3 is CASSDGGGRDTQYF.

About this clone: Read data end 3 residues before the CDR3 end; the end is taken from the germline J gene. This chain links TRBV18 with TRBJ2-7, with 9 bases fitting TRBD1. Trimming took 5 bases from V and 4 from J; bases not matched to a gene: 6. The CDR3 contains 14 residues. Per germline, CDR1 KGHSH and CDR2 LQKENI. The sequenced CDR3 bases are TGTGCCAGCTCAGACTTACAGGGGGCTTACGAG. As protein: CASSDLQGAYE. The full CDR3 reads CASSDLQGAYEQYF.

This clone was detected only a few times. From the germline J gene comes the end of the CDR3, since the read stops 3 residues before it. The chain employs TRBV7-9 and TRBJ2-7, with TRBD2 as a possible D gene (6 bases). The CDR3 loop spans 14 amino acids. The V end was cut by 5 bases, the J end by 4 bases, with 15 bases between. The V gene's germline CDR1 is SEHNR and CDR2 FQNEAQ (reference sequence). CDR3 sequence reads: CASSLNLGLYEQYF. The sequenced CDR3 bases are TGTGCCAGCAGCCTAAACCTGGGACTTTACGAG.

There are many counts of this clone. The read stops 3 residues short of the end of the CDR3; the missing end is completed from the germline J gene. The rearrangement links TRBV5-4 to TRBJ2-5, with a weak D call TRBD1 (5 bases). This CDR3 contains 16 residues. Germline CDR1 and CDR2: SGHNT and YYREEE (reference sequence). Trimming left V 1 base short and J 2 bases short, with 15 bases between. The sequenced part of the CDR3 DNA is TGTGCCAGCAGCTTGTTTGGGGCTGTCATACAAGAGACC. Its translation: CASSLFGAVIQET. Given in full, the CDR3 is CASSLFGAVIQETQYF.

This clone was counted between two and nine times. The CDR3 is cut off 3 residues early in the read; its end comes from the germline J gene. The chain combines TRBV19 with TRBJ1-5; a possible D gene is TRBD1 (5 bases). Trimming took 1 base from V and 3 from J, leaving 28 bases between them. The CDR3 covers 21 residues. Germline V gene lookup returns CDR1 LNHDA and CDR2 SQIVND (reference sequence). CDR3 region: CASSIGGYGKFLGRYNQPQHF. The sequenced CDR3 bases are TGTGCCAGTAGTATAGGAGGGTACGGGAAATTTTTGGGGCGATACAATCAGCCC.

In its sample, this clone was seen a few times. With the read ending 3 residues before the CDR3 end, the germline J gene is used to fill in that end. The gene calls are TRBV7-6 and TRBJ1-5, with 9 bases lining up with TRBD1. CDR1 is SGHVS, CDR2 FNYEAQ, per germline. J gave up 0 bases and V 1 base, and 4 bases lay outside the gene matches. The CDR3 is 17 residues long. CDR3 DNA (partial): TGTGCCAGCAGCTTAGGGGGACAGGGACTTAGCAATCAGCCC. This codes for CASSLGGQGLSNQP. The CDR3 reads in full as CASSLGGQGLSNQPQHF.

The covered CDR3 bases are TGTGCCAGCAGTCCTAGCACAGATACG. Translating it yields CASSPSTDT. The whole CDR3 is CASSPSTDTQYF. The chain uses TRBV2 and TRBJ2-3; D unresolved. The read terminates 3 residues ahead of where the CDR3 ends, so the germline J gene completes it. CDR1 is SNHLY, CDR2 FYNNEI, per germline. The CDR3 totals 12 residues. The V end was cut by 5 bases, the J end by 0 bases, with 3 bases between.

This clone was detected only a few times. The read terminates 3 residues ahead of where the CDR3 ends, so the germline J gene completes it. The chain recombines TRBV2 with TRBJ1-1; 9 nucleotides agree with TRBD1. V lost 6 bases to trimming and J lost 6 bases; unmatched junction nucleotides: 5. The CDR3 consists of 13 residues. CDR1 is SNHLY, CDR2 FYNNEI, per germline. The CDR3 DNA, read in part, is TGTGCCAGCAGGGACAGGGGCTGGGCTGAA. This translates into CASRDRGWAE. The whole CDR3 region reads CASRDRGWAEAFF.

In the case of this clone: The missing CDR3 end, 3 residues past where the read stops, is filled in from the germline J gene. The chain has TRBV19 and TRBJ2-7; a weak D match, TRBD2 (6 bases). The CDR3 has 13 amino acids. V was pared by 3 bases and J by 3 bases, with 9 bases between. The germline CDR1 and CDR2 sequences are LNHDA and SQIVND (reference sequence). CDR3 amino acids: CASSIYSGYEQYF. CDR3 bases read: TGTGCCAGTAGTATTTATAGCGGCTACGAG.

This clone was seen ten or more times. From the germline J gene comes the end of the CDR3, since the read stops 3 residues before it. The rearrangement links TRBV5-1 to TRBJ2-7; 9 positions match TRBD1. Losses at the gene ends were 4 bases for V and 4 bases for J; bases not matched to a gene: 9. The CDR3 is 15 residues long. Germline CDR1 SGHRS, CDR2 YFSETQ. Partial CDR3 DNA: TGCGCCAGCAGCGGAGGACAGGGGAAGGGGTACGAG. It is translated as CASSGGQGKGYE. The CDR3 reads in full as CASSGGQGKGYEQYF.

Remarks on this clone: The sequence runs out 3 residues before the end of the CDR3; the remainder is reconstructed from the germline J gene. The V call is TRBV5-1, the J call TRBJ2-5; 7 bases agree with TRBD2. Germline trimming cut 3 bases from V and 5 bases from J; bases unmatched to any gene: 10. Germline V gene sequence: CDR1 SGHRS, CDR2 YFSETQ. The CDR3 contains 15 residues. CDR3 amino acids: CASSSGYWGGETQYF. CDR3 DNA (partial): TGCGCCAGCAGCTCCGGGTATTGGGGGGGGGAGACC. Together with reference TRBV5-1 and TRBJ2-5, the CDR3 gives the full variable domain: KAGVTQTPRYLIKTRGQQVTLSCSPISGHRSVSWYQQTPGQGLQFLFEYFSETQRNKGNFPGRFSGRQFSNSRSEMNVSTLELGDSALYLCASSSGYWGGETQYFGPGTRLLVL.

The CDR3 bases that were read are TGTGCCAGCAGTGAATTCCAGATCTCCTACGAG. Translation gives CASSEFQISYE. The whole CDR3 sequence is CASSEFQISYEQYF. The rearrangement joins TRBV6-1 to TRBJ2-7; D remains unclear. The read ends 3 residues before the CDR3 terminus; that terminus is restored from the germline J gene. Germline CDR1 MNHNS, CDR2 SASEGT. V lost 2 bases to trimming and J lost 0 bases, with 8 bases between them. This CDR3 contains 14 residues.

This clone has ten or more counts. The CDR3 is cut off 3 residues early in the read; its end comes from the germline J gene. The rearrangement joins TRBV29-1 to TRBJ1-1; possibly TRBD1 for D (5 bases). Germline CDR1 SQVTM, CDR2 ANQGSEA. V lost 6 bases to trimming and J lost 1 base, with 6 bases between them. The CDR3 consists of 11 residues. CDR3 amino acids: CSVTGNTEAFF. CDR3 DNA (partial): TGCAGCGTAACAGGGAACACTGAA.

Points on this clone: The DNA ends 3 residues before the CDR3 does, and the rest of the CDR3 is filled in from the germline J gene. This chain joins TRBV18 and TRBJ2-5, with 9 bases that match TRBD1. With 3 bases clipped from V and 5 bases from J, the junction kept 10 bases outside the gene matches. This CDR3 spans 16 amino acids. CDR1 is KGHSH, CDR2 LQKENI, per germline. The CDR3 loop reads CASSPVPGQGLETQYF. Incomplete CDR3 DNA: TGTGCCAGCTCACCTGTTCCGGGACAGGGTCTCGAGACC. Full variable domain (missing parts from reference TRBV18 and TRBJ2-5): NAGVMQNPRHLVRRRGQEARLRCSPMKGHSHVYWYRQLPEEGLKFMVYLQKENIIDESGMPKERFSAEFPKEGPSILRIQQVVRGDSAAYFCASSPVPGQGLETQYFGPGTRLLVL.

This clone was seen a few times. The CDR3 DNA, read in part, is TGTGCCAGCAGCTCCTGGACTATCGAG. Amino acids: CASSSWTIE. The whole CDR3 sequence is CASSSWTIEQYF. This sequence joins TRBV11-2 and TRBJ2-7; D possibly corresponds to TRBD2 (6 bases). The CDR3 end lies 3 residues beyond the end of the read and is filled in from the germline J gene. The CDR3 length is 12 residues. Per the germline V gene, CDR1 is SGHAT and CDR2 is FQNNGV. Deletions cut 4 bases from V and 6 bases from J, with 10 bases between.

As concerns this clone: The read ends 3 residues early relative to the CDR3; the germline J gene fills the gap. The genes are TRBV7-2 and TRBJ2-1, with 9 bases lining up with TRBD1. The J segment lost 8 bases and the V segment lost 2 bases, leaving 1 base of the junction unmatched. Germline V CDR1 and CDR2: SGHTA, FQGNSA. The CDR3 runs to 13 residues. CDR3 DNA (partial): TGTGCCAGCAGCTTAACAGGGGGCTATGAG. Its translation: CASSLTGGYE. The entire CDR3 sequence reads CASSLTGGYEQFF.

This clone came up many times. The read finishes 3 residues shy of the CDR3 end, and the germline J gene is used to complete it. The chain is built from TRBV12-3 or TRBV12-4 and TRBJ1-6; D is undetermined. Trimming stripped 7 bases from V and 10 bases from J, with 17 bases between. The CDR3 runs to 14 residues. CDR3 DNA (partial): TGTGCCAGCACCCAAGGTCAGGAGGCCTCACCC. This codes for CASTQGQEASP. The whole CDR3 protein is CASTQGQEASPLHF.

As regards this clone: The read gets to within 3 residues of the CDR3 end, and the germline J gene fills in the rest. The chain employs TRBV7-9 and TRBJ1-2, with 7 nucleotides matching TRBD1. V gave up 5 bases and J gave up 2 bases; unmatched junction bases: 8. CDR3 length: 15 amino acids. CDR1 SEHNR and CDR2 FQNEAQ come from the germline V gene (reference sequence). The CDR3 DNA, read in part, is TGTGCCAGCAGCCCTACTCCGACAGGGAACTATGGC. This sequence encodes CASSPTPTGNYG. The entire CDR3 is CASSPTPTGNYGYTF.